This TCR beta chain is from a study of low-dose radiotherapy and immunotherapy resistance in tumors. Time point of the sample: after trial treatment. Noted treatment: LDRT plus nivolumab, ipilimumab, low-dose cyclophosphamide and aspirin (RACIN trial). Donors were administered nivolumab, ipilimumab, aspirin and low-dose cyclophosphamide, together with low-dose radiotherapy. Trimming took 7 bases from V and 4 from J; bases not matched to a gene: 12. Looked up from germline, CDR1 is SGHTA and CDR2 is FQGNSA. The CDR3 has 16 residues. TRAV- and TRBV-specific primers primed first-strand cDNA, covering alpha and beta chains. TCRs were put through roughly 20 PCR cycles of amplification with Phusion. A constant-region primer and the V-primer adapter served as the primer pair. TCRdb independently ran MiXCR on the reads; one entry per CDR3 protein. This sample has under 75,000 distinct CDR3 sequences; 20% to 25% occur once, and the top ten carry 6.5% to 7%.

The table lists this clonotype with many counts. The specimen was PBMCs, collected after low-dose radiotherapy plus immunotherapy. The chain recombines TRBV7-2 with TRBJ2-5; 10 bases are shared with TRBD2. The origin of this receptor is a male donor with prostate cancer. Written as DNA, the CDR3 is TGTGCCAGCACCCTCGGGGGGCTAGCGGGAGTAGAGACCCAGTACTTC. This translates into CASTLGGLAGVETQYF.